The rows below give T cell receptor beta chains drawn from one sample of a study of regulatory T cells in long-lasting Graves disease. One entry per CDR3 protein, called by TCRdb with MiXCR from the multiplex PCR reads. Of 350,000 to 450,000 distinct CDR3 sequences listed, 20% are singletons. The material was peripheral blood mononuclear cells (PBMCs), obtained when the disease was refractory, from a patient treated with antithyroid drugs. The receptors were sampled from a female donor with Graves disease. The CDR3 runs from the conserved cysteine through the conserved F or W. The D gene is left open where the match is weak. Size tells how often a clone was seen (once, few, many) or the class of an expanded clone, and some rows leave it out.

CDR3 length,J gene,clone size,V gene,D gene,CDR3 DNA,CDR3 protein
15,TRBJ2-7,-,TRBV5-1,-,TGCGCCAGCTCCCTAGGGCCGGGTCACGCCTACGAGCAGTACTTC,CASSLGPGHAYEQYF
14,TRBJ2-3,few,TRBV7-3,TRBD2,TGTGCCAGCAGCCTAGCGGACAGCACAGATACGCAGTATTTT,CASSLADSTDTQYF
18,TRBJ2-2,many,TRBV7-8,TRBD2,TGTGCCAGCAGCTTACTAAATGCCGGGACTACGAGCACCGGGGAGCTGTTTTTT,CASSLLNAGTTSTGELFF
14,TRBJ2-2,few,TRBV9,-,TGTGCCAGCAGCCGCAGGGGGGACACCGGGGAGCTGTTTTTT,CASSRRGDTGELFF
14,TRBJ2-7,few,TRBV4-3,-,TGCGCCAGCAGCCAAGATTCTAGACCATACGAGCAGTACTTC,CASSQDSRPYEQYF
15,TRBJ1-6,few,TRBV4-3,-,TGCGCCAGCAGCACCCGGATCTTGAGTGATTCACCCCTCCACTTT,CASSTRILSDSPLHF
17,TRBJ2-7,many,TRBV7-2,TRBD2,TGTGCCAGCAGCTTGGGACTAGCGGGACGAACCAACTACGAGCAGTACTTC,CASSLGLAGRTNYEQYF
15,TRBJ1-1,-,TRBV4-1,-,TGCGCCAGCAGCCAAGTCGGAGGGGTTGGGACTGAAGCTTTCTTT,CASSQVGGVGTEAFF
16,TRBJ1-2,many,TRBV7-2,-,TGTGCCAGCAGCTTAGGCGGGGCCCAAGGGCACTATGGCTACACCTTC,CASSLGGAQGHYGYTF
15,TRBJ2-1,many,TRBV27,TRBD2,TGTGCCAGCAGAACACTAGCGGGACGTTACAATGAGCAGTTCTTC,CASRTLAGRYNEQFF
15,TRBJ1-4,-,TRBV19,TRBD1,TGTGCCAGTCGAGCAGCAGCAGGGGGACATGAAAAACTGTTTTTT,CASRAAAGGHEKLFF
13,TRBJ1-1,many,TRBV2,TRBD1,TGTGCCAGCAGCTCCAGGGGGGCCACTGAAGCTTTCTTT,CASSSRGATEAFF
12,TRBJ1-1,many,TRBV3-1,-,TGTGCCAGCAGCGAGCTCAACACTGAAGCTTTCTTT,CASSELNTEAFF
20,TRBJ2-5,many,TRBV20-1,TRBD2,TGCAGTGCTAGAGATCTGGGGGTACCGGACAAACTAGCGGGAGCACAGACCCAGTACTTC,CSARDLGVPDKLAGAQTQYF
17,TRBJ2-5,few,TRBV7-2,TRBD1,TGTGCCAGCAGCTTAGCAGACAGGGGGAGCTACGTGGAGACCCAGTACTTC,CASSLADRGSYVETQYF
13,TRBJ1-5,few,TRBV20-1,-,TGCAGTGCTAGGGGCGGGGACAATCAGCCCCAGCATTTT,CSARGGDNQPQHF
15,TRBJ1-5,many,TRBV28,TRBD1,TGTGCCAGCAGTTCTCGACAGGGCAGCAATCAGCCCCAGCATTTT,CASSSRQGSNQPQHF
14,TRBJ1-5,few,TRBV20-1,TRBD1,TGCAGTGCTGCCGACAGGGCCCCCGGGCGGACCCAGCATTTT,CSAADRAPGRTQHF
12,TRBJ1-5,few,TRBV24-1,-,TGTGCCACTAGCGAGGGGAATCAGCCCCAGCATTTT,CATSEGNQPQHF
15,TRBJ2-7,once,TRBV5-1,TRBD2,TGCGCCAGCAGCTTGGTAACTAGCGGGAGCTACGAGCAGTACTTC,CASSLVTSGSYEQYF
12,TRBJ2-4,many,TRBV30,-,TGTGCCTGGAGTAGGGGCCATGTCGCTCAGTACTTC,CAWSRGHVAQYF
14,TRBJ1-1,few,TRBV6-5,-,TGTGCCAGCAGTTCTCCACACGGTGGGCCTGAAGCTTTCTTT,CASSSPHGGPEAFF
15,TRBJ1-1,few,TRBV6-2/TRBV6-3,-,TGTGCCAGCAGTTACTCGAAACTTGTGAACACTGAAGCTTTCTTT,CASSYSKLVNTEAFF
16,TRBJ1-6,-,TRBV20-1,TRBD1,TGCAGTGCTAGTCGACAGGGGGGGTTCAGAGGGTCACCCCTCCACTTT,CSASRQGGFRGSPLHF
13,TRBJ2-5,many,TRBV12-3/TRBV12-4,TRBD2,TGTGCCAGCAGGTTAGCGGGAGAGGAGACCCAGTACTTC,CASRLAGEETQYF
13,TRBJ2-7,-,TRBV20-1,-,TGCAGTGCTAGAGGAATGGCGGGCGACGAGCAGTACTTC,CSARGMAGDEQYF
13,TRBJ2-3,few,TRBV6-2/TRBV6-3,-,TGTGCCACCAGCGACAGGATCACAGATACGCAGTATTTT,CATSDRITDTQYF
15,TRBJ1-5,many,TRBV7-8,-,TGTGCCAGCAGCCCACGCAGGGTGCGCAATCAGCCCCAGCATTTT,CASSPRRVRNQPQHF
15,TRBJ1-5,many,TRBV6-2/TRBV6-3,TRBD1,TGTGCCAGCAAACTACAGGGGGTAAGCAATCAGCCCCAGCATTTT,CASKLQGVSNQPQHF
16,TRBJ2-2,-,TRBV7-2,TRBD2,TGTGCCAGCAACTTAGGTCTAGCGGGAAACACCGGGGAGCTGTTTTTT,CASNLGLAGNTGELFF
14,TRBJ2-7,many,TRBV20-1,TRBD2,TGCAGTGCCCATGTAGCGGGAGGGAACTACGAGCAGTACTTC,CSAHVAGGNYEQYF
17,TRBJ1-2,-,TRBV29-1,TRBD1,TGCAGCGTTGAAGATCCCCAGGCGTCAGGGGGACACTATGGCTACACCTTC,CSVEDPQASGGHYGYTF